This is a list of T cell receptor beta chains from one sample in a study of OX40 agonist ivuxolimab in advanced cancers. Repertoires were generated with immunoSEQ multiplex PCR, while TCRdb's copy carries only in-frame clones and drops some. The sample carries over 85,000 clones, around 90% recorded once. The source material was CD4+ or CD8+ T cells sorted from blood, sampled in a trial of the OX40 agonist ivuxolimab. All receptors come from an adult with an advanced solid tumor such as melanoma, head and neck, liver or kidney cancer. The CDR3 runs from the conserved cysteine through the conserved F or W. The order of the fields is clone size, D gene, J gene, V gene, CDR3 length, CDR3 protein, CDR3 DNA. A D gene is named only where the DNA matches it firmly. Clone size is given for some rows only: seen once, a few or many times, or a class if the clone is expanded.

-	TRBD1	TRBJ2-3	TRBV4-1	18	CASSLRSSGGFSTDTQYF	TGCGCCAGCAGCCTTCGGTCATCAGGGGGATTTAGCACAGATACGCAGTATTTT
once	-	TRBJ1-2	TRBV2	14	CASIRGGGYYGYTF	TGTGCCAGCATCAGAGGAGGGGGGTACTATGGCTACACCTTC
-	-	TRBJ1-5	TRBV5-1	15	CASSPTGLSNQPQHF	TGCGCCAGCAGCCCGACAGGCCTTAGCAATCAGCCCCAGCATTTT
once	TRBD1	TRBJ2-3	TRBV11-2	14	CASSLGQGQGLQYF	TGTGCCAGCAGCTTAGGACAGGGACAGGGATTACAGTATTTT
-	-	TRBJ1-5	TRBV6-1	13	CASSRQGNQPQHF	TGTGCCAGCTCGCGACAGGGCAATCAGCCCCAGCATTTT
-	TRBD1	TRBJ2-5	TRBV5-1	16	CASSPGTGGFQETQYF	TGCGCCAGCAGCCCGGGGACAGGGGGCTTCCAAGAGACCCAGTACTTC
-	-	TRBJ1-1	TRBV4-3	17	CASSQGGTGPSNTEAFF	TGCGCCAGCAGCCAAGGGGGGACCGGGCCCTCGAACACTGAAGCTTTCTTT
-	-	TRBJ2-1	TRBV7-9	14	CASSLGERWNEQFF	TGTGCCAGCAGCTTAGGAGAGCGGTGGAATGAGCAGTTCTTC
-	TRBD1	TRBJ2-1	TRBV27	16	CASSSPTGGAGNEQFF	TGTGCCAGCAGTTCGCCGACAGGGGGCGCGGGTAATGAGCAGTTCTTC
-	-	TRBJ2-3	TRBV5-8	11	CASSFRNTQYF	TGTGCCAGCAGCTTTCGAAATACGCAGTATTTT
-	-	TRBJ2-3	TRBV25-1	14	CASSESGPTNTQYF	TGTGCCAGCAGTGAATCCGGCCCCACCAATACGCAGTATTTT
-	-	TRBJ1-2	TRBV6-6	14	CASSYSGMRNGYTF	TGTGCCAGCAGTTACTCGGGGATGAGGAATGGCTACACCTTC
-	-	TRBJ2-5	TRBV10-3	14	CAIRAGQSGETQYF	TGTGCCATCAGGGCGGGACAGTCGGGAGAGACCCAGTACTTC
once	-	TRBJ1-2	TRBV19	12	CASRPPTGGYTF	TGTGCCAGTAGGCCCCCCACCGGGGGCTACACCTTC
once	-	TRBJ1-5	TRBV5-4	15	CASSLGPVKGQPQHF	TGTGCCAGCAGCCTGGGACCGGTAAAGGGGCAGCCCCAGCATTTT
-	TRBD1	TRBJ2-1	TRBV7-2	15	CASSQDRGRLNEQFF	TGTGCCAGCAGCCAAGACAGGGGGCGCCTCAATGAGCAGTTCTTC
-	-	TRBJ2-7	TRBV5-1	16	CASSLVNPGSHGEQYF	TGCGCCAGCAGCTTGGTCAATCCGGGCAGCCATGGCGAGCAGTACTTC
-	-	TRBJ2-3	TRBV5-1	15	CASSLVGGSTDTQYF	TGCGCCAGCAGCTTGGTGGGGGGTAGCACAGATACGCAGTATTTT
-	TRBD1	TRBJ1-2	TRBV6-5	15	CASTPQGGTNYGYTF	TGTGCCAGCACCCCCCAAGGGGGCACTAACTATGGCTACACCTTC
-	TRBD1	TRBJ2-5	TRBV5-4	16	CASSSRQGAGWETQYF	TGTGCCAGCAGCTCGCGACAGGGCGCGGGTTGGGAGACCCAGTACTTC
few	-	TRBJ1-1	TRBV29-1	14	CSVVEGADSGEAFF	TGCAGCGTTGTGGAAGGGGCTGATTCTGGTGAAGCTTTCTTT
-	-	TRBJ2-2	TRBV7-3	16	CASSFTGTTNTGELFF	TGTGCCAGCAGCTTCACCGGGACAACGAACACCGGGGAGCTGTTTTTT
-	-	TRBJ1-5	TRBV13	14	CASSLGGFTQPQHF	TGTGCCAGCAGCTTAGGGGGTTTTACTCAGCCCCAGCATTTT
-	-	TRBJ1-1	TRBV10-3	13	CATRREMNTEAFF	TGTGCCACCCGGCGGGAAATGAACACTGAAGCTTTCTTT
-	TRBD2	TRBJ2-7	TRBV28	14	CASSSTSGIYEQYF	TGTGCCAGCAGCTCCACTAGCGGGATCTACGAGCAGTACTTC
-	TRBD2	TRBJ2-1	TRBV7-8	16	CASSFSGRSSYNEQFF	TGTGCCAGCAGCTTTAGCGGGAGGAGCTCCTACAATGAGCAGTTCTTC
-	-	TRBJ2-3	TRBV7-9	16	CASSRNRGVSTDTQYF	TGTGCCAGCAGCCGCAATCGTGGAGTTAGCACAGATACGCAGTATTTT
-	-	TRBJ2-7	TRBV6-5	13	CASSYKTGYEQYF	TGTGCCAGCAGTTACAAAACGGGGTACGAGCAGTACTTC
-	-	TRBJ1-3	TRBV2	15	CASSEMGGSGNTIYF	TGTGCCAGCAGTGAAATGGGGGGCTCTGGAAACACCATATATTTT
-	TRBD2	TRBJ2-1	TRBV11-2	15	CASSVGTSGTNEQFF	TGTGCCAGCAGCGTCGGGACTAGCGGGACCAATGAGCAGTTCTTC
-	-	TRBJ1-1	TRBV7-3	13	CASSLGGGAEAFF	TGTGCCAGCAGCTTAGGGGGAGGGGCTGAAGCTTTCTTT
-	-	TRBJ2-3	TRBV7-3	16	CASSLAGTVGTDTQYF	TGTGCCAGCAGCTTAGCCGGGACGGTTGGCACAGATACGCAGTATTTT
-	TRBD2	TRBJ2-1	TRBV5-6	15	CASSLLAGSYNEQFF	TGTGCCAGCAGCTTACTAGCGGGAAGCTACAATGAGCAGTTCTTC
-	TRBD1	TRBJ1-2	TRBV7-8	16	CASSLIPGTGGAGYTF	TGTGCCAGCAGCTTAATCCCCGGGACAGGGGGGGCTGGCTACACCTTC
-	TRBD1	TRBJ2-7	TRBV28	14	CASRGQGALYEQYF	TGTGCCAGCAGGGGACAGGGGGCCCTCTACGAGCAGTACTTC
-	TRBD1	TRBJ2-7	TRBV2	14	CASRPQGDSYEQYF	TGTGCCAGCAGGCCTCAGGGGGACTCCTACGAGCAGTACTTC
-	-	TRBJ2-1	TRBV6-5	12	CASSWGLGEQFF	TGTGCCAGCAGTTGGGGCCTCGGTGAGCAGTTCTTC
-	-	TRBJ1-2	TRBV19	15	CASSLRNQGGVGYTF	TGTGCCAGTAGTCTTCGGAACCAGGGTGGTGTTGGCTACACCTTC
-	-	TRBJ1-2	TRBV10-3	13	CAISGDFYDGYTF	TGTGCCATCAGTGGGGATTTCTATGATGGCTACACCTTC
once	TRBD2	TRBJ2-5	TRBV7-6	13	CASSSTSSETQYF	TGTGCCAGCAGCTCGACTAGCAGCGAGACCCAGTACTTC
few	-	TRBJ2-7	TRBV6-1	17	CASSEVGVQVSSYEQYF	TGTGCCAGCAGTGAAGTAGGGGTACAGGTAAGCTCCTACGAGCAGTACTTC
-	TRBD2	TRBJ2-7	TRBV9	15	CASSVGLAGAYEQYF	TGTGCCAGCAGCGTCGGACTAGCGGGAGCCTACGAGCAGTACTTC
-	TRBD2	TRBJ2-1	TRBV2	15	CASKVAGGRYNEQFF	TGTGCCAGCAAAGTAGCGGGAGGTCGGTACAATGAGCAGTTCTTC
-	-	TRBJ2-2	TRBV4-3	14	CASSQATLTGELFF	TGCGCCAGCAGCCAAGCCACTCTCACCGGGGAGCTGTTTTTT
-	-	TRBJ2-1	TRBV11-3	13	CASSLRGYNEQFF	TGTGCCAGCAGCTTACGTGGTTACAATGAGCAGTTCTTC
-	TRBD2	TRBJ2-1	TRBV7-6	17	CASSLWTSGIPVNEQFF	TGTGCCAGCAGCTTATGGACTAGCGGGATCCCGGTAAATGAGCAGTTCTTC
-	-	TRBJ1-2	TRBV12-5	12	CASGLRGVGYTF	TGTGCTAGTGGTTTGAGGGGGGTCGGCTACACCTTC
-	-	TRBJ2-1	TRBV6-5	15	CASSYGASSYNEQFF	TGTGCCAGCAGTTACGGGGCGAGCTCCTACAATGAGCAGTTCTTC
-	TRBD1	TRBJ1-2	TRBV10-2	13	CASSELGQTGYTF	TGCGCCAGCAGTGAGTTGGGACAGACTGGCTACACCTTC
-	TRBD1	TRBJ2-5	TRBV14	15	CASSRQTGIQETQYF	TGTGCCAGCAGCCGCCAGACAGGGATCCAAGAGACCCAGTACTTC
-	TRBD1	TRBJ2-7	TRBV9	18	CASSVGIWGTERSYEQYF	TGTGCCAGCAGCGTAGGTATTTGGGGGACAGAGAGATCCTACGAGCAGTACTTC
-	TRBD2	TRBJ2-1	TRBV5-5	17	CASSLRLAGELVGEQFF	TGTGCCAGCAGCTTGAGACTAGCGGGGGAACTAGTAGGTGAGCAGTTCTTC
-	-	TRBJ2-6	TRBV4-2	16	CASSQLTGSGANVLTF	TGTGCCAGCAGCCAGTTAACAGGGTCTGGGGCCAACGTCCTGACTTTC
-	-	TRBJ2-3	TRBV9	13	CASSVGGVDTQYF	TGTGCCAGCAGCGTAGGGGGCGTAGATACGCAGTATTTT
-	TRBD1	TRBJ2-3	TRBV18	17	CASSPQSGTGDTDTQYF	TGTGCCAGCTCACCACAGTCCGGGACAGGGGACACAGATACGCAGTATTTT
once	-	TRBJ2-3	TRBV7-6	15	CASSLTGASTDTQYF	TGTGCCAGCAGCTTGACGGGAGCTAGCACAGATACGCAGTATTTT
-	TRBD2	TRBJ2-1	TRBV7-2	13	CASSLLAGHEQFF	TGTGCCAGCAGCTTACTAGCGGGACATGAGCAGTTCTTC
-	TRBD2	TRBJ2-3	TRBV5-1	16	CASSHGLADPTDTQYF	TGCGCCAGCAGCCACGGACTAGCGGACCCCACAGATACGCAGTATTTT